What follows describes a single T cell receptor (beta chain). Individuals drawn from under 30 US areas were about 18 to 90 years old. Allocation to cohorts depended on clinical history reported by the participants. This sample was included in a study of blood T cell repertoires in COVID-19. About the study: The samples span acute and convalescent COVID-19 from the United States, Italy and Spain.

In the original analysis: Estimation of nucleated cell counts was performed using reference gene primer amplification. TCRdb's table, derived via immunoSEQ multiplex PCR, lists solely in-frame clones and lacks some. The V and J calls and clone size are taken from that table; D and trimming were inferred from the DNA. The top ten hold about 4.1% of the sample, which has approximately 270,000 clones, approximately 85% seen once. CDR1 and CDR2 (germline): SGHRS, YFSETQ. The CDR3 is 16 residues long. V shed 4 bases and J shed 6 bases, with 21 bases lying between them. The source is a woman in her twenties or thirties who had recovered from COVID-19. V is TRBV5-1 and J is TRBJ2-3; D is possibly TRBD2 (6 bases). Material: PBMCs or T cells enriched from blood (not recorded which). CDR3 region: CASSPLTRLQSDTQYF. DNA for the CDR3: TGCGCCAGCAGCCCCCTGACTAGACTCCAGAGCGATACGCAGTATTTT.